What follows are 8 T cell receptor beta chains derived from one specimen sequenced in a study of cytomegalovirus exposure and HLA in healthy donors. 13 Jbeta primers and 60 Vbeta primers were used for the PCR. TCRdb's copy holds only in-frame clones and misses some; the assay was immunoSEQ multiplex PCR. The sample lists around 150,000 clones; around 76% were seen once. The specimen was PBMCs. These receptors were obtained from a female donor in good health and CMV-seronegative.

The rearrangement uses TRBV6-5 and TRBJ1-6; TRBD1 aligns across 9 bases. Germline CDR1 MNHEY, CDR2 SVGAGI. The V segment lost 5 bases and the J segment 10 bases; nucleotides outside the gene matches: 3. This CDR3 has 13 amino acids. The CDR3 here is CASSQDRGSPLHF. The CDR3 DNA follows: TGTGCCAGCAGTCAGGACAGGGGATCACCCCTCCACTTT.

This chain joins TRBV2 and TRBJ2-1; 9 bases agree with TRBD2. This CDR3 has 12 residues. Germline V lookup: CDR1 SNHLY, CDR2 FYNNEI. The DNA of the CDR3 is TGTGTCCCCGGGACTAGCTCGTATGAGCAGTTCTTC. Translated: CVPGTSSYEQFF.

The chain recombines TRBV6-1 with TRBJ2-7, with 8 bases fitting TRBD1. V lost 5 bases and J lost 3; bases outside the gene matches: 6. This CDR3 has 14 amino acids. Germline assignment: CDR1 MNHNS and CDR2 SASEGT. The DNA of the CDR3 is TGTGCCAGCAGTCCACGGGACAGGAGCTACGAGCAGTACTTC. Protein product: CASSPRDRSYEQYF.

The CDR3 bases are TGTGCCAGCAGCCCGACAGGGTACTATGGCTACACCTTC. This gives the protein CASSPTGYYGYTF. V usage is TRBV7-9 and J usage is TRBJ1-2; 7 bases fit TRBD1. From germline, CDR1 is SEHNR and CDR2 FQNEAQ (reference sequence). CDR3 length: 13 amino acids. The V segment lost 5 bases and the J segment 3 bases; nucleotides outside the gene matches: 3.

The genes are TRBV11-2 and TRBJ1-5; weak D call: TRBD1 (5 bases). V was shortened by 3 bases and J by 5 bases, with 11 bases between the two germline ends. CDR3 length: 14 residues. The germline V gene encodes CDR1 SGHAT and CDR2 FQNNGV. CDR3 residues: CASSFDSKDQPQHF. In DNA, the CDR3 is TGTGCCAGCAGCTTCGACAGTAAAGATCAGCCCCAGCATTTT.

This clone was seen only once. The chain recombines TRBV14 with TRBJ2-1; 7 bases are shared with TRBD2. This CDR3 is 19 amino acids long. V lost 4 bases and J lost 0; bases outside the gene matches: 15. CDR1 SGHDN and CDR2 FVKESK come from the germline V gene. CDR3 loop: CASSLSPGGLQGSYNEQFF. The CDR3 bases are TGTGCCAGCAGCCTTTCCCCGGGAGGACTCCAAGGCTCCTACAATGAGCAGTTCTTC.

The chain uses TRBV5-6 and TRBJ2-3; 9 bases are a match to TRBD1. Per germline, CDR1 SGHDT and CDR2 YYEEEE. V lost 2 bases and J lost 5; bases outside the gene matches: 6. CDR3 length: 15 residues. The CDR3: CASSFGQGRGDTQYF. The CDR3 DNA is TGTGCCAGCAGCTTCGGACAGGGGCGCGGAGATACGCAGTATTTT.

This chain joins TRBV5-5 and TRBJ2-3; 10 bases line up with TRBD1. The CDR3 is 16 residues long. The germline V gene encodes CDR1 SGHKS and CDR2 YYEKEE (reference sequence). Trimming removed 4 bases from V and 1 base from J; junction bases left unmatched: 6. CDR3 in amino acids: CASSLPGQGRTDTQYF. CDR3 coding DNA: TGTGCCAGCAGCCTCCCGGGACAGGGGCGCACAGATACGCAGTATTTT.